Listed below are T cell receptor beta chains from one sample, sequenced in a study of blood T cell repertoires in COVID-19. TCRdb keeps only in-frame clones here, not all; method: immunoSEQ multiplex PCR. The sample carries around 80,000 clones, about four fifths recorded once. Sample: peripheral blood. These receptors came from a human donor in a cohort sampled during active COVID-19. Both conserved end residues are part of each CDR3. Each record gives: D gene, clone size, J gene, V gene, CDR3 length, CDR3 protein, CDR3 DNA. D genes are given only for firm matches. Not every row has a clone size; where given, it reads once, few, many or a size class.

d_call: .; clone_size: .; j_call: TRBJ1-2; v_call: TRBV4-2; cdr3_length: 15; cdr3_aa: CASSQDPGADYGYTF; cdr3_nt: TGTGCCAGCAGCCAAGATCCAGGGGCGGACTATGGCTACACCTTC
d_call: .; clone_size: .; j_call: TRBJ2-5; v_call: TRBV5-6; cdr3_length: 13; cdr3_aa: CASSETGQETQYF; cdr3_nt: TGTGCCAGCAGCGAGACAGGTCAAGAGACCCAGTACTTC
d_call: TRBD2; clone_size: once; j_call: TRBJ2-3; v_call: TRBV3-1/TRBV3-2; cdr3_length: 22; cdr3_aa: CASSQESNIGTSGGASLDTQYF; cdr3_nt: TGTGCCAGCAGCCAAGAATCTAATATCGGGACTAGCGGGGGGGCTAGTCTTGATACGCAGTATTTT
d_call: TRBD1; clone_size: .; j_call: TRBJ2-1; v_call: TRBV10-3; cdr3_length: 13; cdr3_aa: CAISGASGGEQFF; cdr3_nt: TGTGCCATCAGTGGGGCCTCAGGGGGCGAGCAGTTCTTC
d_call: .; clone_size: .; j_call: TRBJ1-1; v_call: TRBV18; cdr3_length: 16; cdr3_aa: CASSPRMLGADTEAFF; cdr3_nt: TGTGCCAGCTCACCACGGATGCTGGGGGCGGACACTGAAGCTTTCTTT
d_call: .; clone_size: .; j_call: TRBJ2-2; v_call: TRBV7-9; cdr3_length: 16; cdr3_aa: CASSPTGPRGVGELFF; cdr3_nt: TGTGCCAGCAGCCCTACAGGGCCTAGAGGGGTCGGGGAGCTGTTTTTT
d_call: .; clone_size: .; j_call: TRBJ2-1; v_call: TRBV12-3/TRBV12-4; cdr3_length: 13; cdr3_aa: CASGRGMEGEQFF; cdr3_nt: TGTGCCAGCGGAAGGGGTATGGAAGGAGAGCAGTTCTTC
d_call: .; clone_size: .; j_call: TRBJ2-3; v_call: TRBV5-1; cdr3_length: 16; cdr3_aa: CASSLGGTTSDDTQYF; cdr3_nt: TGCGCCAGCAGCTTGGGGGGGACAACTAGTGATGATACGCAGTATTTT
d_call: TRBD2; clone_size: .; j_call: TRBJ2-1; v_call: TRBV5-1; cdr3_length: 16; cdr3_aa: CASSARLAGAYNEQFF; cdr3_nt: TGCGCCAGCAGCGCGAGACTAGCGGGGGCTTACAATGAGCAGTTCTTC
d_call: .; clone_size: few; j_call: TRBJ2-5; v_call: TRBV7-9; cdr3_length: 17; cdr3_aa: CASSLVRLGTTRETQYF; cdr3_nt: TGTGCCAGCAGCTTAGTACGGCTGGGTACTACACGAGAGACCCAGTACTTC
d_call: .; clone_size: once; j_call: TRBJ1-1; v_call: TRBV29-1; cdr3_length: 13; cdr3_aa: CSVEMGRGTEAFF; cdr3_nt: TGCAGCGTTGAGATGGGCAGGGGCACTGAAGCTTTCTTT
d_call: .; clone_size: .; j_call: TRBJ1-6; v_call: TRBV5-1; cdr3_length: 15; cdr3_aa: CASSSRGIGNSPLHF; cdr3_nt: TGCGCCAGCAGCTCGAGGGGGATCGGGAATTCACCCCTCCACTTT
d_call: .; clone_size: once; j_call: TRBJ2-5; v_call: TRBV19; cdr3_length: 15; cdr3_aa: CASSMFLGGQETQYF; cdr3_nt: TGTGCCAGTAGTATGTTTCTAGGGGGCCAAGAGACCCAGTACTTC
d_call: TRBD1; clone_size: .; j_call: TRBJ1-5; v_call: TRBV6-1; cdr3_length: 16; cdr3_aa: CASSGFRDRDNQPQHF; cdr3_nt: TGTGCCAGCAGTGGATTCCGGGACAGGGACAATCAGCCCCAGCATTTT
d_call: .; clone_size: .; j_call: TRBJ1-5; v_call: TRBV2; cdr3_length: 15; cdr3_aa: CASRRGREANQPQHF; cdr3_nt: TGTGCCAGCAGGAGGGGGAGGGAGGCCAATCAGCCCCAGCATTTT
d_call: TRBD1; clone_size: once; j_call: TRBJ1-1; v_call: TRBV6-2/TRBV6-3; cdr3_length: 14; cdr3_aa: CASSPGQGRTEAFF; cdr3_nt: TGTGCCAGCAGTCCGGGACAGGGGCGTACTGAAGCTTTCTTT
d_call: TRBD1; clone_size: .; j_call: TRBJ1-5; v_call: TRBV5-4; cdr3_length: 15; cdr3_aa: CASSLGGQDNQPQHF; cdr3_nt: TGTGCCAGCAGCTTGGGGGGACAGGACAATCAGCCCCAGCATTTT
d_call: .; clone_size: .; j_call: TRBJ2-7; v_call: TRBV29-1; cdr3_length: 15; cdr3_aa: CSASSRGIGSYEQYF; cdr3_nt: TGCAGCGCCTCCTCTAGGGGGATCGGCTCCTACGAGCAGTACTTC
d_call: TRBD2; clone_size: once; j_call: TRBJ2-3; v_call: TRBV3-1/TRBV3-2; cdr3_length: 15; cdr3_aa: CASSPDLAATDTQYF; cdr3_nt: TGTGCCAGCAGCCCGGACCTAGCGGCAACAGATACGCAGTATTTT
d_call: .; clone_size: .; j_call: TRBJ2-1; v_call: TRBV5-1; cdr3_length: 16; cdr3_aa: CASSLGGQGGYNEQFF; cdr3_nt: TGCGCCAGCAGCTTAGGTGGGCAGGGAGGCTACAATGAGCAGTTCTTC
d_call: .; clone_size: .; j_call: TRBJ1-1; v_call: TRBV7-2; cdr3_length: 15; cdr3_aa: CASSLHGVIDTEAFF; cdr3_nt: TGTGCCAGCAGCTTACATGGAGTGATAGACACTGAAGCTTTCTTT
d_call: TRBD1; clone_size: few; j_call: TRBJ1-4; v_call: TRBV30; cdr3_length: 14; cdr3_aa: CAWSVTGTGEKLFF; cdr3_nt: TGTGCCTGGAGTGTGACAGGGACCGGTGAAAAACTGTTTTTT
d_call: .; clone_size: .; j_call: TRBJ1-5; v_call: TRBV6-1; cdr3_length: 12; cdr3_aa: CASSEMSGPQHF; cdr3_nt: TGTGCCAGCAGTGAGATGAGTGGGCCCCAGCATTTT
d_call: TRBD2; clone_size: few; j_call: TRBJ2-7; v_call: TRBV10-3; cdr3_length: 15; cdr3_aa: CAISAGTSGGAPQYF; cdr3_nt: TGTGCCATCAGCGCCGGGACTAGCGGGGGGGCTCCGCAGTACTTC
d_call: TRBD1; clone_size: once; j_call: TRBJ2-7; v_call: TRBV5-6; cdr3_length: 16; cdr3_aa: CASSLAVGTGSSEQYF; cdr3_nt: TGTGCCAGCAGCTTGGCCGTCGGGACAGGGAGTAGCGAGCAGTACTTC
d_call: .; clone_size: few; j_call: TRBJ1-2; v_call: TRBV10-1; cdr3_length: 14; cdr3_aa: CASSGGLSNYGYTF; cdr3_nt: TGCGCCAGCAGTGGAGGGCTTTCTAACTATGGCTACACCTTC
d_call: TRBD2; clone_size: .; j_call: TRBJ2-3; v_call: TRBV2; cdr3_length: 16; cdr3_aa: CASSGNGGASTDTQYF; cdr3_nt: TGTGCCAGCAGTGGTAACGGGGGGGCGTCCACAGATACGCAGTATTTT
d_call: .; clone_size: .; j_call: TRBJ2-4; v_call: TRBV19; cdr3_length: 11; cdr3_aa: CASSIGAGKYF; cdr3_nt: TGTGCCAGTAGTATAGGGGCGGGGAAGTACTTC
d_call: TRBD2; clone_size: .; j_call: TRBJ2-7; v_call: TRBV7-8; cdr3_length: 15; cdr3_aa: CASSPRVAGSYEQYF; cdr3_nt: TGTGCCAGCAGCCCTCGGGTAGCGGGGTCCTACGAGCAGTACTTC